The 20 T cell receptor beta chains below were found in one sample sequenced in a study of cytomegalovirus exposure and HLA in healthy donors. Amplification used 60 Vbeta primers and 13 Jbeta primers. Libraries were prepared by immunoSEQ multiplex PCR; TCRdb keeps only in-frame clonotypes and omits some of them. Among 120,000 or so clones listed, 81% were seen once. The specimen was PBMCs. The source of these receptors is a young man in good health and CMV-seronegative.

This clone was counted a few times. The rearrangement uses TRBV6-5 and TRBJ1-2; D is uncertain. CDR3 length equals 15 residues. The V and J ends lost 2 bases and 0 bases respectively, with 10 bases between them. The germline CDR1 and CDR2 sequences are MNHEY and SVGAGI. The CDR3 region has the DNA TGTGCCAGCAGTTACGGGCGTCCAGCTAACTATGGCTACACCTTC. Protein sequence: CASSYGRPANYGYTF.

The rearrangement joins TRBV5-4 to TRBJ2-2; perhaps TRBD1 as D (5 bases). The germline V and J ends were trimmed by 0 bases and 11 bases, with 8 bases remaining between them. The CDR3 has 12 residues. Germline lookup yields CDR1 SGHNT and CDR2 YYREEE (reference sequence). CDR3 nucleotides: TGTGCCAGCAGCTTGGTTCAGGGCGAGCTGTTTTTT. Translated: CASSLVQGELFF.

In nucleotides, the CDR3 is TGCGCCAGCAGCTTGTATCCAGGGTCTAACACTGAAGCTTTCTTT. Protein product: CASSLYPGSNTEAFF. The chain combines TRBV5-1 with TRBJ1-1; D is possibly TRBD1 (5 bases). The V and J ends lost 1 base and 2 bases respectively, with 12 bases between them. Germline V gives CDR1 SGHRS, CDR2 YFSETQ. This CDR3 has 15 residues. Based on the CDR3 plus reference TRBV5-1 and TRBJ1-1, the full variable domain is KAGVTQTPRYLIKTRGQQVTLSCSPISGHRSVSWYQQTPGQGLQFLFEYFSETQRNKGNFPGRFSGRQFSNSRSEMNVSTLELGDSALYLCASSLYPGSNTEAFFGQGTRLTVV.

V usage is TRBV5-1 and J usage is TRBJ1-1, with D maybe TRBD1 (5 bases). The CDR3 loop spans 15 amino acids. V was shortened by 0 bases and J by 0 bases, with 9 bases between the two germline ends. Germline V CDR1 and CDR2: SGHRS, YFSETQ. The DNA of the CDR3 is TGCGCCAGCAGCTTGGGGGGCGTTATGAACACTGAAGCTTTCTTT. Translation gives CASSLGGVMNTEAFF.

The J gene is TRBJ2-1, the V gene TRBV13; 9 positions agree with TRBD1. V dropped 6 bases and J dropped 5; count of bases not matched to a gene: 11. The CDR3 runs 16 residues. Germline CDR1 reads PRHDT; CDR2 reads FYEKMQ (reference sequence). CDR3 protein: CASRPSRDRVHNEQFF. The DNA for the CDR3 is TGTGCCAGCAGGCCGTCCCGGGACAGGGTACACAATGAGCAGTTCTTC.

The gene calls are TRBV29-1 and TRBJ1-2; no clear D gene. V shed 6 bases and J shed 2 bases, with 13 bases lying between them. The germline gives CDR1 SQVTM, CDR2 ANQGSEA. The CDR3 covers 13 residues. Written as DNA, the CDR3 is TGCAGCGTCCCACCCGACGGGAACTATGGCTACACCTTC. Translated: CSVPPDGNYGYTF.

As regards this clone: A junction boundary mismatches the germline segment, possibly from a read error. The chain uses TRBV7-9 and TRBJ2-6; D gene unclear. CDR1 and CDR2 (germline): SEHNR, FQNEAQ (reference sequence). The CDR3 is 16 residues long. CDR3 loop: CSSSRSTSSGANVLTF. The DNA for the CDR3 is TGTTCCAGCAGCCGTTCCACCAGCTCTGGGGCCAACGTCCTGACTTTC.

The chain combines TRBV4-2 with TRBJ2-2; 10 nucleotides agree with TRBD2. This CDR3 contains 19 residues. CDR1 is LGHNA, CDR2 YNFKEQ, per germline. V was clipped by 0 bases and J by 5 bases; unmatched bases: 12. The CDR3 DNA follows: TGTGCCAGCAGCCAAGATAAAGGGGGCCTAGCGGGGGATACCGGGGAGCTGTTTTTT. Amino acids: CASSQDKGGLAGDTGELFF.

The chain's CDR3 is CASTETGNYGYTF. For the CDR3, the DNA is TGTGCCAGCACCGAAACAGGGAACTATGGCTACACCTTC. The rearrangement uses TRBV6-6 and TRBJ1-2; possible D gene TRBD1, 6 bases. This CDR3 comprises 13 residues. V lost 7 bases, J lost 2 bases, and 11 bases lay in between. Germline CDR1 is MNHNY and CDR2 is SVGAGI (reference sequence).

This chain joins TRBV19 and TRBJ1-2; 8 bases are a match to TRBD1. CDR1 and CDR2 (germline): LNHDA, SQIVND (reference sequence). The CDR3 has 14 residues. V shed 3 bases, J shed 6 bases, and the junction held 6 bases outside the gene matches. The CDR3 sequence: CASSILGQGDGYTF. As DNA, the CDR3 is TGTGCCAGTAGTATCCTAGGACAGGGAGATGGCTACACCTTC.

The genes are TRBV7-2 and TRBJ2-5; D is unclear. CDR1 is SGHTA, CDR2 FQGNSA, per germline. This CDR3 is 13 amino acids long. V was clipped by 5 bases and J by 1 base, with 8 bases between them. For the CDR3, the DNA is TGTGCCAGCAGCAACTACCTCCAAGAGACCCAGTACTTC. It yields the protein CASSNYLQETQYF.

This chain uses TRBV2 with TRBJ2-7, with 8 bases identical to TRBD2. V trimming: 6 bases; J trimming: 4 bases; junction bases outside the gene matches: 11. The CDR3 contains 15 residues. Germline CDR1 and CDR2: SNHLY and FYNNEI. The CDR3: CASSDPGAGVYEQYF. In nucleotides, the CDR3 is TGTGCCAGCAGCGACCCGGGAGCGGGGGTGTACGAGCAGTACTTC.

CDR3 loop: CASSLAAGGYEKLFF. The CDR3 coding sequence is TGCGCCAGCAGCTTGGCAGCAGGAGGGTACGAAAAACTGTTTTTT. V gene TRBV5-1 combines with J gene TRBJ1-4; D gene ambiguous. CDR1 and CDR2 from the germline V gene are SGHRS and YFSETQ. The V gene lost 0 bases and the J gene lost 8 bases, with 14 bases spanning the gap. The CDR3 totals 15 residues.

V usage is TRBV29-1 and J usage is TRBJ1-4; the match to TRBD1 covers 8 bases. The CDR3 extends over 13 amino acids. V trimming: 4 bases; J trimming: 7 bases; junction bases outside the gene matches: 5. Germline CDR1 SQVTM, CDR2 ANQGSEA. The CDR3 loop is CSVARGLGEKLFF. In DNA form, the CDR3 reads TGCAGCGTTGCCAGGGGGCTCGGTGAAAAACTGTTTTTT.

V gene TRBV18 combines with J gene TRBJ1-4; tentatively, D is TRBD1 (5 bases). The CDR3 runs 14 residues. V lost 3 bases and J lost 2, with 7 bases in between. CDR1 and CDR2 (germline): KGHSH, LQKENI. The CDR3 spells CASSPRGTNEKLFF. The CDR3 nucleotides read TGTGCCAGCTCACCCCGGGGGACTAATGAAAAACTGTTTTTT. Full variable domain (missing parts from reference TRBV18 and TRBJ1-4): NAGVMQNPRHLVRRRGQEARLRCSPMKGHSHVYWYRQLPEEGLKFMVYLQKENIIDESGMPKERFSAEFPKEGPSILRIQQVVRGDSAAYFCASSPRGTNEKLFFGSGTQLSVL.

The chain uses TRBV9 and TRBJ1-2; tentative D call: TRBD1 (5 bases). With 5 bases removed from V and 7 bases from J, the gap between germline ends came to 21 bases. Looked up from germline, CDR1 is SGDLS and CDR2 is YYNGEE. The CDR3 covers 15 residues. The CDR3: CASRGTGRALGGYTF. The CDR3 region has the DNA TGTGCCAGCAGGGGAACAGGACGAGCCCTCGGTGGCTACACCTTC.

The CDR3 DNA reads TGTGCCAGCATGTCTCGACAGGGGCATGATCAGCCCCAGCATTTT. Translated, it gives CASMSRQGHDQPQHF. The chain couples TRBV27 to TRBJ1-5; TRBD1 agrees at 8 bases. This CDR3 region has 15 residues. Trimming at V came to 7 bases and at J to 5 bases, leaving 10 bases not matched to a gene. Germline CDR1 MNHEY, CDR2 SMNVEV (reference sequence).

The V and J genes are TRBV2 and TRBJ2-1; 9 bases line up with TRBD2. Germline values: CDR1 SNHLY, CDR2 FYNNEI. This CDR3 is built from 15 residues. The junction had 4 bases not matched to a gene; V was cut back by 4 bases and J by 3 bases. CDR3 bases: TGTGCCAGCAGTGTGGGGCGGGGGGGCTACAATGAGCAGTTCTTC. This codes for CASSVGRGGYNEQFF.

The chain employs TRBV5-1 and TRBJ1-1, with D perhaps matching TRBD1 (5 bases). The CDR3 totals 16 residues. Trimming left V 0 bases short and J 7 bases short, with 19 bases between. Germline V lookup: CDR1 SGHRS, CDR2 YFSETQ. As DNA, the CDR3 is TGCGCCAGCAGCTTGGTCGGTCCGGCAGGGCGCAATGAAGCTTTCTTT. Translated: CASSLVGPAGRNEAFF.

V gene TRBV11-2 combines with J gene TRBJ2-7; D remains unclear. The CDR3 extends over 14 amino acids. Between the trimmed V and J ends, which lost 2 bases and 0 bases, there was a span of 8 bases. Germline assignment: CDR1 SGHAT and CDR2 FQNNGV. In DNA form, the CDR3 reads TGTGCCAGCAGCTTATCCGGTAGCTCCTACGAGCAGTACTTC. This sequence encodes CASSLSGSSYEQYF.